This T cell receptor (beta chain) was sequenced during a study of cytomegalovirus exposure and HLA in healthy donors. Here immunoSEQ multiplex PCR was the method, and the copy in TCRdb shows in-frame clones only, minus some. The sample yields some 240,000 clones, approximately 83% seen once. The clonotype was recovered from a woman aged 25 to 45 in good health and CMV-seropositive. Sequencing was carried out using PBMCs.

CDR3 residues: CASSPAVNRDTYEQYF. As DNA, the CDR3 is TGCGCCAGCAGCCCGGCGGTAAACAGGGATACCTACGAGCAGTACTTC. The chain employs TRBV5-1 and TRBJ2-7, with D perhaps TRBD1 (6 bases). The CDR3 has 16 residues. Germline V gene lookup returns CDR1 SGHRS and CDR2 YFSETQ. Between the trimmed V and J ends, which lost 4 bases and 2 bases, there was a span of 19 bases. Together with reference TRBV5-1 and TRBJ2-7, the CDR3 gives the full variable domain: KAGVTQTPRYLIKTRGQQVTLSCSPISGHRSVSWYQQTPGQGLQFLFEYFSETQRNKGNFPGRFSGRQFSNSRSEMNVSTLELGDSALYLCASSPAVNRDTYEQYFGPGTRLTVT.